This T cell receptor beta chain was retrieved from a study of cytomegalovirus exposure and HLA in healthy donors. Study-wide results and caveats: With later analysis, a missense DCLRE1C variant became linked to TCR beta V- and J-gene trimming.

PCR amplification relied on 60 Vbeta primers (plus 13 Jbeta primers). The protocol was immunoSEQ multiplex PCR, while the TCRdb copy is restricted to in-frame clones and leaves out a portion. The table lists 190,000 or so clones, 82% of them singletons. This clone was observed a single time. Its matching antigen is unknown. CDR1 is SNHLY and CDR2 is FYNNEI in the germline V gene. CDR3 length equals 13 residues. V lost 6 bases to trimming and J lost 2 bases, with 11 bases between them. The sample consisted of PBMCs. This rearrangement joins TRBV2 to TRBJ2-7; D not certain. This sequence was found in a boy aged 2 to 9 in good health and CMV-seronegative. The CDR3 bases are TGTGCCAGCAGGGAACGTAATACCTACGAGCAGTACTTC. It encodes CASRERNTYEQYF. Full variable domain (outside the CDR3, taken from reference TRBV2 and TRBJ2-7): EPEVTQTPSHQVTQMGQEVILRCVPISNHLYFYWYRQILGQKVEFLVSFYNNEISEKSEIFDDQFSVERPDGSNFTLKIRSTKLEDSAMYFCASRERNTYEQYFGPGTRLTVT.